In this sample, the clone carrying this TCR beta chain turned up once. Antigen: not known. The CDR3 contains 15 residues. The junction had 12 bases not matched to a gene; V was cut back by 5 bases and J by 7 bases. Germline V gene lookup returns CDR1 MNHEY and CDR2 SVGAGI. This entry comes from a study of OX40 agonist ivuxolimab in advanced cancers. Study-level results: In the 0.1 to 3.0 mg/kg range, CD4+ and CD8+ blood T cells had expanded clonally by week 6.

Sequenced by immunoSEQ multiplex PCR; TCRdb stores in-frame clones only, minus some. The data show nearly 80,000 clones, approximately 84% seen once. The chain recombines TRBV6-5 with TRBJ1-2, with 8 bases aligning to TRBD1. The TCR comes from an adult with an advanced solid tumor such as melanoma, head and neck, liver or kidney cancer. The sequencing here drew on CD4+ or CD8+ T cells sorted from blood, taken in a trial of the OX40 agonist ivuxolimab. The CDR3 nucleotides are TGTGCCAGCAGTCCCGAAGACAGGGGTATGAGTGGCTACACCTTC. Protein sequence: CASSPEDRGMSGYTF.